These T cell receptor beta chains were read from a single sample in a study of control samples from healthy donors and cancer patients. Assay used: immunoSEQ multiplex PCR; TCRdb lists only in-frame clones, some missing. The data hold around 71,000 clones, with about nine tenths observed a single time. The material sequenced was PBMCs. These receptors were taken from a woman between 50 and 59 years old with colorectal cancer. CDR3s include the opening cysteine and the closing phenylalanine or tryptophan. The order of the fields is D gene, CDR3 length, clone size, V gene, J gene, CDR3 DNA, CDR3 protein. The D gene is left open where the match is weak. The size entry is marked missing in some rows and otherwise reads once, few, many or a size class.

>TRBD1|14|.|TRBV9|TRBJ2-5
TGTGCCAGCAGCGTCTGGGACAGGAAAGAGACCCAGTACTTC
CASSVWDRKETQYF
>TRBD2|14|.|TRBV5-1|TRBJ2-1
TGCGCCAGCAGCTCGACTAGCGGTAACAATGAGCAGTTCTTC
CASSSTSGNNEQFF
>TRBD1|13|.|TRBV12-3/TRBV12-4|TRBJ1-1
TGTGCCAGCAGTGATCCGGGACAGGCTGAAGCTTTCTTT
CASSDPGQAEAFF
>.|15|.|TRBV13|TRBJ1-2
TGTGCCAGCAGCTTAGGCGGGCAGGGGTTCTATGGCTACACCTTC
CASSLGGQGFYGYTF
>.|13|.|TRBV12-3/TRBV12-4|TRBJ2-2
TGTGCCAGCTGTTACCAATTTAGACAGGAGCTGTTTTTT
CASCYQFRQELFF
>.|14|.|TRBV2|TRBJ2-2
TGTGCCAGCGGTCTTACCCCAGGCACCGGGGAGCTGTTTTTT
CASGLTPGTGELFF
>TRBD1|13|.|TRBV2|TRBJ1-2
TGTGCCAGCACGGTCCCAGGGGGTAGCGGCTACACCTTC
CASTVPGGSGYTF
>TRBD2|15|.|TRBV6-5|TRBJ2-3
TGTGCCAGCAGTACGACTAGCGGGGGACCAGATACGCAGTATTTT
CASSTTSGGPDTQYF
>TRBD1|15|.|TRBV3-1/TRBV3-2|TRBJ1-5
TGTGCCAGCAGCCAAGGTCAGGGGGGACATCAGCCCCAGCATTTT
CASSQGQGGHQPQHF
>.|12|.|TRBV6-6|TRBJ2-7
TGTGCCAGCAGTTTCGGCGGGGAGGTTGTGAACTTC
CASSFGGEVVNF
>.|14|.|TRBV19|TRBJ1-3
TGTGCCAGTAAAGGGAGGAGCTCTGGAAACACCATATATTTT
CASKGRSSGNTIYF
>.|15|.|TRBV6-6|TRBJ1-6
TGTGCCAGCAGTTACTCGGCAGGGGCCGATTCACCCCTCCACTTT
CASSYSAGADSPLHF
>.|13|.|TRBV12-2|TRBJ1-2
TGTGCAAGTCGCTTAGAAAGGTCCTATGGCTACACCTTC
CASRLERSYGYTF
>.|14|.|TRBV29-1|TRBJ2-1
TGCAGCGTCGCTCCCGGGACCGTTACCAATGAGCAGTTCTTC
CSVAPGTVTNEQFF
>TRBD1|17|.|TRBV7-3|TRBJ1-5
TGTGCCAGCAGCTTAGGGCGTGTTCCAGGGGGTAATCAGCCCCAGCATTTT
CASSLGRVPGGNQPQHF
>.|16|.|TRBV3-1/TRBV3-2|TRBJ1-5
TGTGCCAGCAGCCACAGAATTAGACATCGGAGAGGCCCCCAGCATTTT
CASSHRIRHRRGPQHF
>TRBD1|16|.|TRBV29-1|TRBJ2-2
TGCAGCGTTTCTCCAGGGGGCGTGGAGAACACCGGGGAGCTGTTTTTT
CSVSPGGVENTGELFF
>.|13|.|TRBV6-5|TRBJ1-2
TGTGCCAGCAGTTACACCGACGGGAGGGGCTACACCTTC
CASSYTDGRGYTF
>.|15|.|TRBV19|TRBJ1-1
TGTGCCAGTAGTATAGAGCCGGGGCTGAACACTGAAGCTTTCTTT
CASSIEPGLNTEAFF
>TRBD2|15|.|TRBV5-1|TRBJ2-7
TGCGCCAGCAGCTTGGGACTAGCGGGAGGTTTGGAGCAGTACTTC
CASSLGLAGGLEQYF
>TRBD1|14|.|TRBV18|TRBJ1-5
TGTGCCAGCTCACCGGGACAGGGAATTCAGCCCCAGCATTTT
CASSPGQGIQPQHF
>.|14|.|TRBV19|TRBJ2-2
TGTGCCAGTAGGGTCGGGTGGAACACCGGGGAGCTGTTTTTT
CASRVGWNTGELFF
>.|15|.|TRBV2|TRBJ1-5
TGTGCCAGCATCCTAAACCCCGGAGGTGATCAGCCCCAGCATTTT
CASILNPGGDQPQHF
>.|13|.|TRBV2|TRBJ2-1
TGTGCCAGCAGTGTGGGACAAATGCATGAGCAGTTCTTC
CASSVGQMHEQFF
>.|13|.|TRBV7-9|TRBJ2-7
TGTGCCAGCAGCTCCTCATCCCGGTACGAGCAGTACTTC
CASSSSSRYEQYF
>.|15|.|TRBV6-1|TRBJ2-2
TGTGCCAGCAGTGAACAGGGTTCGGACACCGGGGAGCTGTTTTTT
CASSEQGSDTGELFF
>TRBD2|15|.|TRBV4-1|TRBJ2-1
TGCGCCAGCAGCCATGAGGGACTAGACTACCTTGAGCAGTTCTTC
CASSHEGLDYLEQFF
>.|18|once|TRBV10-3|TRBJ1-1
TGTGCCATCAGCTGGAAAAAGGGCAATCTGACAAGGAACACTGAAGCTTTCTTT
CAISWKKGNLTRNTEAFF
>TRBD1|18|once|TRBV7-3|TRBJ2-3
TGTGCCAGCAGCTTAACGGCCCCCGGGACAGGCCGCACAGATACGCAGTATTTT
CASSLTAPGTGRTDTQYF
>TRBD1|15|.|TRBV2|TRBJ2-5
TGTGCCAGCAGGTTAGGACAGGTGATGCAAGAGACCCAGTACTTC
CASRLGQVMQETQYF
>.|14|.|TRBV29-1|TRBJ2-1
TGCAGCGTGATCGGGCTTCCCGATAACAATGAGCAGTTCTTC
CSVIGLPDNNEQFF
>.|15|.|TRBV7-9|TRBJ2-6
TGTGCCAGCAGCTTCGTCAGCTCTGGGGCCAACGTCCTGACTTTC
CASSFVSSGANVLTF
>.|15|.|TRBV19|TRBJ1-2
TGTGCCAGTAGCCAGCAAATCGGGAGGCACTATGGCTACACCTTC
CASSQQIGRHYGYTF
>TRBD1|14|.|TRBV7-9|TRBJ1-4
TGTGCCAGCAGCCATGACAGGGGTAATGAAAAACTGTTTTTT
CASSHDRGNEKLFF
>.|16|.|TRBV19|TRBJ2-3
TGTGCCAGTAGTATTGGGGACGCACGGAACACAGATACGCAGTATTTT
CASSIGDARNTDTQYF
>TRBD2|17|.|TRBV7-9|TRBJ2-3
TGTGCCAGCAGCCGGCTTAGGGGCGGGGGGAACACAGATACGCAGTATTTT
CASSRLRGGGNTDTQYF
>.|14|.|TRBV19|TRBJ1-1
TGTGCCAGTAGTAGCAGGGTTATTGGGACTGAAGCTTTCTTT
CASSSRVIGTEAFF
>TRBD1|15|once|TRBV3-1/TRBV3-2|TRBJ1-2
TGTGCCAGCAGCCACGAGGGACAGGGGGACTATGGCTACACCTTC
CASSHEGQGDYGYTF
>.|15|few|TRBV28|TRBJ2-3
TGTGCCAGCAGTTCTCACCAGTTTTCCACAGATACGCAGTATTTT
CASSSHQFSTDTQYF
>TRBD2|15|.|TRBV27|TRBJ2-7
TGTGCCAGCAGGGCCCTTGGCGGGAGTTCGTACGAGCAGTACTTC
CASRALGGSSYEQYF
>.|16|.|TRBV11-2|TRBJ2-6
TGTGCCAGCAGCTTAGATTTAACGGGGGGGGCCAACGTCCTGACTTTC
CASSLDLTGGANVLTF
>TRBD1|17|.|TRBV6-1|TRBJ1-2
TGTGCCAGCAGTGACAGGGACAGGGGTCGACGGGGCTATGGCTACACCTTC
CASSDRDRGRRGYGYTF
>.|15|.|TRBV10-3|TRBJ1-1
TGTGCCATCAATAACCGCGGGGGAGGAAACACTGAAGCTTTCTTT
CAINNRGGGNTEAFF
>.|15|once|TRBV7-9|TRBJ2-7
TGTGCCAGCGGTCAAAACCTGCGGGGCTCCTACGAGCAGTACTTC
CASGQNLRGSYEQYF
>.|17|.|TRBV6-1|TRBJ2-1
TGTGCCAGCAGTGATCTTAAGGGTAGTAGTACGTACAATGAGCAGTTCTTC
CASSDLKGSSTYNEQFF
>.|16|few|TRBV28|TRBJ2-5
TGTGCCAGCAGTCAGGGGACAGTTAGCGGCCAAGAGACCCAGTACTTC
CASSQGTVSGQETQYF
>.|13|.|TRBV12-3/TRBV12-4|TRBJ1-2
TGTGCCAGCAGATACAGGGAAACCTATGGCTACACCTTC
CASRYRETYGYTF
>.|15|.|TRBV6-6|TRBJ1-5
TGTGCCAGCAGTACAGGGACTTATAGCAATCAGCCCCAGCATTTT
CASSTGTYSNQPQHF
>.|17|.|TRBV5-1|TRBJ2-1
TGCGCCAGCAGCTTCATGGTTGGCGGTAGCTCCTACAATGAGCAGTTCTTC
CASSFMVGGSSYNEQFF
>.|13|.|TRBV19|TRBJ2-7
TGTGCCAGTAGCTATTCCGGCTCCTACGAGCAGTACTTC
CASSYSGSYEQYF
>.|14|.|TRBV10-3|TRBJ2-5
TGTGCCACCAGGTGGGGGTCGAGCCAAGAGACCCAGTACTTC
CATRWGSSQETQYF
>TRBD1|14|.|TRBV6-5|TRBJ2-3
TGTGCCAGCAGTTGGGACAGGGAGGCAGATACGCAGTATTTT
CASSWDREADTQYF
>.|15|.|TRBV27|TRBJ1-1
TGTGCCAGCAGTTTATCTAGGGATGTGAACACTGAAGCTTTCTTT
CASSLSRDVNTEAFF
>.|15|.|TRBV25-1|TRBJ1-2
TGTGCCAGCAGCCCCGCCCGAGGGGCTTCGGAGGGCTACACCTTC
CASSPARGASEGYTF
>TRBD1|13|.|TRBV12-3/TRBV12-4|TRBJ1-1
TGTGCCGTCCGGGACAGGGGCCTCGCTGAAGCTTTCTTT
CAVRDRGLAEAFF
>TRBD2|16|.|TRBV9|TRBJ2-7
TGTGCCAGCAGCGTAGGCCCCCGGGAGGTTGGCTACGAGCAGTACTTC
CASSVGPREVGYEQYF
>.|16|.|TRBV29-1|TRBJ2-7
TGCAGCGTTGATCGGCTAGCGAGAACCTGCTCCTACGAGCAGTACTTC
CSVDRLARTCSYEQYF
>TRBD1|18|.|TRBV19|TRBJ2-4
TGTGCCAGTAGCACCGCAAACAGGGGGCAGGCGGCCAAAAACATTCAGTACTTC
CASSTANRGQAAKNIQYF
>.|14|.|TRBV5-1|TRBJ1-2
TGCGCCAGCAGCTCTTTGACAGCTAACTATGGCTACACCTTC
CASSSLTANYGYTF
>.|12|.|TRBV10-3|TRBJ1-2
TGTGCCCTCAGTGCGGGGGGCTATGGCTACACCTTC
CALSAGGYGYTF